This T cell receptor (beta chain) was obtained from a study of tumor-infiltrating lymphocytes in glioblastoma multiforme. The study, taken as a whole, reports: T cells were not sorted into functional subsets. Clone frequencies may be distorted by unequal TCR transcripts per cell. Just one glioblastoma patient contributed to the TCR-mutation comparison.

This clonotype is categorized as large. The antigen is undetermined. TCR beta libraries were built from RNA through three nested multiplex PCR rounds using modified ARM-PCR. Unique molecular identifiers were not described for the libraries. TCRdb re-called the multiplex PCR reads through MiXCR, storing one row per CDR3 protein. The table shows around 10,000 distinct CDR3 sequences, with roughly 70% occurring only once. Between the trimmed V and J ends, which lost 8 bases and 3 bases, there was a span of 11 bases. The CDR3 totals 13 residues. CDR1 and CDR2 (germline): SGHAT, FQNNGV. The rearrangement joins TRBV11-2 to TRBJ2-1, with a tentative D call TRBD2 (6 bases). Input material: brain tumor tissue. This sequence was found in a male donor with glioblastoma. CDR3 coding DNA: TGTGCCAGCGATATTAGCGGCTACAATGAGCAGTTCTTC. Translation gives CASDISGYNEQFF.